This T cell receptor (beta chain) was documented in a study of shared clonotypes between healthy human individuals. Germline V CDR1 and CDR2: SGHVS, FQNEAQ. The length of the CDR3 is 14 residues. Trimming cost V 3 bases and J 1 base, with 9 bases left between them. Generated by immunoSEQ multiplex PCR, the TCRdb table keeps only in-frame clones and is missing some. The table lists over a million clones, roughly 97% of them singletons. This clone has just one count. This chain joins TRBV7-8 and TRBJ1-1; D is perhaps TRBD1 (6 bases). This TCR came from a man aged 25-40 years in good health. The sample comprised naive CD4+ T cells sorted from blood. The subset is: CD45RA+ positively selected. Written as DNA, the CDR3 is TGTGCCAGCAGCTTCGCAGGGGCGAACACTGAAGCTTTCTTT. Its translation: CASSFAGANTEAFF.